This T cell receptor beta chain was documented in a study of identical twins. Notes on the study in general: There were fewer insertions in abundant cord blood beta clonotypes, but memory repertoires showed no such pattern.

This CDR3 has 13 amino acids. Per germline, CDR1 KGHSH and CDR2 LQKENI. V was clipped by 0 bases and J by 7 bases, with 7 bases between them. In this sample, this clonotype turned up a few times. Its antigen is not identified. TCRdb re-called the 5' RACE reads through MiXCR, storing one row per CDR3 protein. The sample includes just over 450,000 distinct CDR3 sequences, about 14% seen only once; the top ten take about 0.52%. The data also belong to a second study, concerning yellow fever vaccine responses in identical twins.

This clonotype was obtained from a woman aged 18-29 years in good health. The chain recombines TRBV18 with TRBJ2-1; possible D gene TRBD2, 5 bases. Sequenced: CD4+ T cells sorted from blood. Here the CDR3 DNA reads TGTGCCAGCTCACCACCTCCGGGGAATGAGCAGTTCTTC. This translates into CASSPPPGNEQFF.